The clone carrying this TCR beta chain was found a few times. This specimen belongs to a study of T cell responses to AZD1222 COVID-19 vaccine. Sequencing used immunoSEQ multiplex PCR; TCRdb keeps in-frame clones, though not all of them. Of approximately 150,000 clones in the sample, roughly 90% were seen once. The origin of this receptor is an adult who received the AZD1222 COVID-19 vaccine. The sample consisted of peripheral blood, taken 28 days after the second AZD1222 dose.

The CDR3 nucleotides read TGTGCCAGCAGTGACTCGAGTAGCGGGGCAGATACGCAGTATTTT. This translates into CASSDSSSGADTQYF. V and J are TRBV6-4 and TRBJ2-3; TRBD2 agrees at 8 bases. Germline loops: CDR1 MRHNA, CDR2 SNTAGT. Losses at the gene ends were 0 bases for V and 4 bases for J; bases not matched to a gene: 3. This CDR3 has 15 amino acids.